A single sample is the source of the 15 T cell receptor beta chains below, sequenced in a study of tumor-infiltrating lymphocytes in primary liver carcinoma. TCR beta cDNA was reverse-transcribed from about 0.45 ug of total RNA. The reaction used a constant-region primer and ProtoScript II reverse transcriptase. Libraries covering TCR beta were generated through three nested multiplex PCR rounds (using a slightly modified ARM-PCR). TRBV1-TRBV30 forward primers paired with a C-beta reverse primer were used in the first two PCR rounds, which ran roughly 10 cycles each. One entry per CDR3 protein results from TCRdb running MiXCR on the multiplex PCR reads. Of tens of thousands of distinct CDR3 sequences in the sample, 60% to 80% were seen once. Joint extraction of RNA and DNA used roughly 19-32 mg of bulk tissue that was unsorted. The sample was liver tumor tissue from sampling region 4. The subset was: tumor region T4, right-lateral pole. The source is a middle-aged man with primary liver carcinoma and hepatitis B virus infection.

The rearrangement links TRBV10-3 to TRBJ1-4; tentatively, D is TRBD1 (5 bases). The CDR3 loop spans 16 amino acids. Trimming cost V 8 bases and J 4 bases, with 20 bases left between them. Germline assignment: CDR1 ENHRY and CDR2 SYGVKD. CDR3 DNA sequence: TGTGCCATCGGTGGCTCACCGGGACTGAGTAATGAAAAACTGTTTTTT. Amino acid sequence: CAIGGSPGLSNEKLFF.

This clonotype was observed once. One junction end disagrees with the germline gene, perhaps due to a read error. The J gene is TRBJ1-5, the V gene TRBV30; tentative D call: TRBD1 (5 bases). Looked up from germline, CDR1 is GTSNPN and CDR2 is SVGIG (reference sequence). This CDR3 comprises 15 residues. CDR3 DNA sequence: TGTGCCTGGACTGTAATGGGACGGCTCAATCAGCTCCAGCATTTT. It codes for CAWTVMGRLNQLQHF. Variable domain in full (rest from reference TRBV30 and TRBJ1-5): SQTIHQWPATLVQPVGSPLSLECTVEGTSNPNLYWYRQAAGRGLQLLFYSVGIGQISSEVPQNLSASRPQDRQFILSSKKLLLSDSGFYLCAWTVMGRLNQLQHFGDGTRLSIL.

This clonotype was found a few times. The J gene is TRBJ1-2, the V gene TRBV11-2; D might be TRBD1 (5 bases). Germline V lookup: CDR1 SGHAT, CDR2 FQNNGV. The CDR3 is made up of 13 amino acids. Trimming stripped 4 bases from V and 5 bases from J, with 11 bases between. The CDR3 here is CASSYGTPYGYTF. The CDR3 DNA reads as TGTGCCAGCAGCTACGGGACCCCTTATGGCTACACCTTC.

This clonotype was counted ten times or more. The chain links TRBV14 to TRBJ1-1, with D unresolved. Trimming took 4 bases from V and 1 from J, leaving 10 bases between them. The CDR3 extends over 14 amino acids. Germline CDR1 SGHDN, CDR2 FVKESK. CDR3 loop: CASSPGTGNTEAFF. CDR3 in DNA: TGTGCCAGCAGCCCAGGAACTGGGAACACTGAAGCTTTCTTT.

A word on this clonotype: This may be a read error, as it is one base from a much larger clone. Because the CDR3 is missing its conserved closing phenylalanine or tryptophan, this is likely a read error. CDR3: CASSPLISGELFL. The CDR3 region has the DNA TGTGCCAGCAGCCCTCTAATATCCGGGGAGCTGTTTTTA. This chain connects TRBV5-8 to TRBJ2-2; D unclear. Germline CDR1 and CDR2: SGHTS and YDEGEE. V was shortened by 4 bases and J by 6 bases, with 10 bases between the two germline ends. The CDR3 sequence is 13 residues long.

Comment on this clonotype: Germline and junction disagree at one end, which may indicate a read error. This chain uses TRBV6-5 with TRBJ2-6; 8 nucleotides match TRBD1. The CDR3 is made up of 16 amino acids. CDR1 is MNHEY, CDR2 SVGAGI, per germline. CDR3: CASGTGSDSGADVLTF. CDR3 nucleotide sequence: TGTGCCAGCGGGACAGGTTCTGACTCTGGGGCCGACGTCCTGACTTTC.

Remarks on this clonotype: Without the conserved terminal phenylalanine or tryptophan, this CDR3 likely stems from a read error. The chain links TRBV4-1 to TRBJ2-7; D remains unclear. The CDR3 runs 16 residues. Germline V gene sequence: CDR1 MGHRA, CDR2 YSYEKL. CDR3 sequence (DNA): TGCGTCAGCAGCCCCGACCGGTCGAGCAGACCTTACGAGCAGTACATC. Amino acid sequence: CVSSPDRSSRPYEQYI.

This clonotype has just one count. Here the CDR3 omits its conserved ending phenylalanine or tryptophan, so a read error is the likely source. The chain uses TRBV12-3 or TRBV12-4 and TRBJ2-7; D possibly uses TRBD1 or TRBD2 (5 bases each). This CDR3 contains 14 residues. Between the trimmed V and J ends, which lost 9 bases and 0 bases, there was a span of 15 bases. CDR3 sequence (DNA): TGTGCCAGACCGTTCGGGACGGTCTCCTACGAGCAGTACCCC. Residues: CARPFGTVSYEQYP.

There are a few counts of this clonotype. The conserved final phenylalanine or tryptophan is absent from the CDR3, which likely points to a read error. It is unclear where the CDR3 begins or ends on the DNA, so no DNA is shown, and the CDR3 is as TCRdb lists it. V usage is TRBV29-1 and J usage is TRBJ2-7; the table's D gene call, TRBD1, was not cross checked with the DNA. From its first to its last residue, the CDR3 has 15 amino acids. Germline V CDR1 and CDR2: SQVTM, ANQGSEA. The CDR3: CSAHLDPSGGDEQCL.

The chain combines TRBV6-5 with TRBJ2-2; maybe TRBD1 (5 bases). The CDR3 has 17 amino acids. V lost 9 bases, J lost 2 bases, and 22 bases lay in between. Germline V gene data show CDR1 as MNHEY and CDR2 as SVGAGI. CDR3 coding DNA: TGTGCCAGTATTTCCCGTCCCCCAGGGTTAAACACCGGGGAGCTGTTTTTT. Translation gives CASISRPPGLNTGELFF.

Comment on this clonotype: A clone one base away is much larger, so this may be a read error. The rearrangement links TRBV30 to TRBJ1-2, with 7 nucleotides matching TRBD1. The ends lost 1 base at V and 0 bases at J; junction bases unmatched: 11. The CDR3 has 17 amino acids. Germline V gene sequence: CDR1 GTSNPN, CDR2 SVGIG (reference sequence). The CDR3 region has the DNA TGTGCCTGGAGTGCAGGAGCGGGACAGCCTGCTAACTATGGCTACACCTTC. Protein product: CAWSAGAGQPANYGYTF.

V usage is TRBV11-2 and J usage is TRBJ2-7; TRBD2 might be the D (6 bases). This CDR3 has 15 amino acids. The germline CDR1 and CDR2 sequences are SGHAT and FQNNGV. V was clipped by 5 bases and J by 8 bases, with 22 bases between them. The CDR3 here is CASSLGGTLPNKQYF. The CDR3 DNA reads as TGTGCCAGCAGCCTCGGTGGGACTCTACCCAACAAGCAGTACTTC.

As regards this clonotype: One end of the junction varies from germline; a read error may be responsible. The gene calls are TRBV12-3 or TRBV12-4 and TRBJ2-3; 7 bases are shared with TRBD1. The CDR3 is 15 amino acids. Here the CDR3 DNA reads TGTACCAGCAGTTCTACAGGGGTAGGCACAGATACGCAGTATTTT. Its translation is CTSSSTGVGTDTQYF.

In this sample, this clonotype turned up a few times. The rearrangement uses TRBV12-3 or TRBV12-4 and TRBJ2-5; 8 bases map to TRBD2. The CDR3 sequence is 14 residues long. After removal of 9 bases from V and 1 base from J, the junction contained 7 bases not matched to a gene. This CDR3 reads CASSSSGVQETQYF. The DNA for the CDR3 is TGTGCCAGTAGTAGTAGCGGGGTCCAAGAGACCCAGTACTTC.

The sample holds one count of this clonotype. The chain couples TRBV6-5 to TRBJ1-1, with 7 bases lining up with TRBD1. This CDR3 contains 13 residues. The germline V gene has CDR1 MNHEY and CDR2 SVGAGI. With V trimmed by 6 bases and J by 8 bases, 9 bases remained unmatched. CDR3 in DNA: TGTGCCAGCAGAATCCAGGGGGGCACCGAAGCTTTCTTT. This translates into CASRIQGGTEAFF.